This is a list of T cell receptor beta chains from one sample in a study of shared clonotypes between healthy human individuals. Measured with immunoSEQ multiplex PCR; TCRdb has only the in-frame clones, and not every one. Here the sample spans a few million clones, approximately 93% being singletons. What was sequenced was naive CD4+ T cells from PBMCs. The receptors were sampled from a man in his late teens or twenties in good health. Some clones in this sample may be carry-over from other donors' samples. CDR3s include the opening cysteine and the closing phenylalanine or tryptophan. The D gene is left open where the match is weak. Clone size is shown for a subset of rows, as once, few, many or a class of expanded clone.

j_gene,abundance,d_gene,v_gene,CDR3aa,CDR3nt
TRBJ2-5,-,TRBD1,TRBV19,CASSLHYRGETQYF,TGTGCCAGTAGTCTCCATTACAGGGGTGAGACCCAGTACTTC
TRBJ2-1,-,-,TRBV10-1,CASSTRVGEQFF,TGCGCCAGCTCTACTAGGGTCGGTGAGCAGTTCTTC
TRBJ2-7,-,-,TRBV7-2,CASSLRFTNYYEQYF,TGTGCCAGCAGCTTGAGATTTACGAATTACTACGAGCAGTACTTC
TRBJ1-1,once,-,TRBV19,CASSIDPGGVDTEAFF,TGTGCCAGTAGTATAGATCCAGGAGGGGTAGACACTGAAGCTTTCTTT
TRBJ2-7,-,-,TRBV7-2,CASSLSTYEQYF,TGTGCCAGCAGCTTAAGTACCTACGAGCAGTACTTC
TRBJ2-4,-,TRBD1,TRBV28,CASSPRRHQQGAPFTTAKNIQYF,TGTGCCAGCAGTCCACGGCGCCACCAACAGGGGGCTCCTTTTACTACAGCCAAAAACATTCAGTACTTC
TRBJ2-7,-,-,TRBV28,CASSFPLRVSPSYEQYF,TGTGCCAGCAGTTTTCCTCTCAGGGTGTCCCCCTCCTACGAGCAGTACTTC
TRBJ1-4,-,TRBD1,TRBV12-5,CASGSDREPPPTNEKLFF,TGTGCTAGTGGCTCGGACAGGGAGCCTCCCCCAACTAATGAAAAACTGTTTTTT
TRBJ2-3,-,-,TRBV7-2,CASSLARDPYTDTQYF,TGTGCCAGCAGCTTAGCCCGGGACCCCTACACAGATACGCAGTATTTT
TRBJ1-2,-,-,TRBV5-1,CASSARDIPRGGYTF,TGCGCCAGCAGCGCCCGGGACATTCCCCGGGGAGGCTACACCTTC
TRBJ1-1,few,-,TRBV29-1,CSVVRQPNTEAFF,TGCAGCGTCGTTCGACAGCCCAACACTGAAGCTTTCTTT
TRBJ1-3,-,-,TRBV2,CASSMARGTGNTIYF,TGTGCCAGCAGTATGGCCAGGGGTACTGGAAACACCATATATTTT
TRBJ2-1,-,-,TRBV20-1,CSAIIQAHQFF,TGCAGTGCTATCATACAGGCCCATCAGTTCTTC
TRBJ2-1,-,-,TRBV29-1,CSVEDRDMSSYNEQFF,TGCAGCGTTGAAGATCGTGACATGAGCTCCTACAATGAGCAGTTCTTC
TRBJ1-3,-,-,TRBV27,CASSLRPAGNTIYF,TGTGCCAGCAGTTTACGGCCAGCTGGAAACACCATATATTTT
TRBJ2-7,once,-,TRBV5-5,CASSLTGWGYEQYF,TGTGCCAGCAGTCTCACAGGGTGGGGCTACGAGCAGTACTTC
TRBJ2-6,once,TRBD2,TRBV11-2,CASSFALAGAGANVLTF,TGTGCCAGCAGCTTTGCACTAGCGGGAGCTGGGGCCAACGTCCTGACTTTC
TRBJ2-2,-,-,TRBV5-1,CASSLVAGGTGELFF,TGCGCCAGCAGCTTGGTGGCGGGCGGGACCGGGGAGCTGTTTTTT
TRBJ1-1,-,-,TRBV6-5,CASSYDYRAVNTEAFF,TGTGCCAGCAGTTACGACTACAGGGCCGTGAACACTGAAGCTTTCTTT
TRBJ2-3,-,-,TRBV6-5,CASSYLGGTDTQYF,TGTGCCAGCAGTTACCTCGGGGGCACAGATACGCAGTATTTT
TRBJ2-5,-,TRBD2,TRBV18,CASSPVAGGKETQYF,TGTGCCAGCTCACCGGTAGCGGGAGGCAAAGAGACCCAGTACTTC
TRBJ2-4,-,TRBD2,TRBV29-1,CSVGGGAGENIQYF,TGCAGCGTTGGGGGAGGGGCAGGAGAAAACATTCAGTACTTC
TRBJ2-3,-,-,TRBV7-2,CASSLRGPTDTQYF,TGTGCCAGCAGCTTAAGGGGACCCACAGATACGCAGTATTTT
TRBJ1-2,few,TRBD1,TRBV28,CASRQGNYGYTF,TGTGCCAGCCGACAGGGGAACTATGGCTACACCTTC
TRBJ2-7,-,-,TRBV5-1,CASSGTGPLYEQYF,TGCGCCAGCAGCGGAACCGGGCCCCTCTACGAGCAGTACTTC
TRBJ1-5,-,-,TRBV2,CASSESGSNQPQHF,TGTGCCAGCAGTGAATCCGGGAGCAATCAGCCCCAGCATTTT
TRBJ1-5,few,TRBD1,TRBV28,CASSPRGSTRPQHF,TGTGCCAGCAGCCCCAGGGGGTCGACGAGGCCCCAGCATTTT
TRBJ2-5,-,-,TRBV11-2,CASSLDWQQETQYF,TGTGCCAGCAGCTTAGATTGGCAGCAAGAGACCCAGTACTTC
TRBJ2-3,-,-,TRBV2,CASSEGAAGTDTQYF,TGTGCCAGCAGTGAAGGGGCGGCCGGCACAGATACGCAGTATTTT
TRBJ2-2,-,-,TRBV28,CASIAATITGELFF,TGTGCCAGCATTGCAGCGACAATAACCGGGGAGCTGTTTTTT
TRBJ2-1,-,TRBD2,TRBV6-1,CASSVTSGSNEQFF,TGTGCCAGCAGTGTGACTAGCGGGAGTAATGAGCAGTTCTTC
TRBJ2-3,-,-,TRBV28,CASSHRAEADTQYF,TGTGCCAGCAGTCACAGGGCTGAGGCAGATACGCAGTATTTT
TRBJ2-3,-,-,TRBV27,CASKPRWGMDFTDTQYF,TGTGCCAGCAAACCCCGTTGGGGGATGGACTTCACAGATACGCAGTATTTT
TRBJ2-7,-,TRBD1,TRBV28,CASSFGGGQGASSYEQYF,TGTGCCAGCAGTTTTGGAGGGGGACAGGGGGCTTCGAGTTACGAGCAGTACTTC
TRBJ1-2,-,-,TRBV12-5,CASGPEKAKPPYGYTF,TGTGCTAGTGGTCCTGAGAAGGCCAAGCCCCCCTATGGCTACACCTTC
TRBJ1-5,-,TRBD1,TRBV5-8,CASSSGQGSVGQPQHF,TGTGCCAGCAGTTCGGGACAGGGGAGTGTCGGTCAGCCCCAGCATTTT
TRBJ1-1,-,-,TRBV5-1,CASSFIPTGEAFF,TGCGCCAGCAGCTTCATTCCGACAGGAGAAGCTTTCTTT
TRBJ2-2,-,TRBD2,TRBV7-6,CASSSGLASGELFF,TGTGCCAGCAGCTCGGGACTAGCTTCCGGGGAGCTGTTTTTT
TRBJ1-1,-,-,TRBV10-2,CAAGDRDTEAFF,TGCGCCGCGGGGGACCGGGACACTGAAGCTTTCTTT
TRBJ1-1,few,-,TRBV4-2,CASSQAPEGEAFF,TGTGCCAGCAGCCAGGCGCCGGAGGGTGAAGCTTTCTTT
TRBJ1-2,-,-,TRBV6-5,CASSYSGQTGGYTF,TGTGCCAGCAGTTACTCAGGCCAAACAGGTGGCTACACCTTC
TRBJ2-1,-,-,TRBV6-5,CASSYSGSSYNEQFF,TGTGCCAGCAGTTACTCTGGGAGCTCCTACAATGAGCAGTTCTTC
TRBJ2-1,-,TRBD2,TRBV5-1,CASSLGGRGNEQFF,TGCGCCAGCAGCTTGGGCGGGAGGGGTAATGAGCAGTTCTTC
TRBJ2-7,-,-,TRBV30,CAWSRRGLYEQYF,TGTGCCTGGAGCAGGCGGGGTCTCTACGAGCAGTACTTC
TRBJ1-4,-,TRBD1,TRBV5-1,CASSSQGAREKLFF,TGCGCCAGCAGCTCCCAGGGGGCTCGGGAAAAACTGTTTTTT
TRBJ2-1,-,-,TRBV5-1,CASSFAEGHNEQFF,TGCGCCAGCAGCTTTGCGGAGGGACACAATGAGCAGTTCTTC
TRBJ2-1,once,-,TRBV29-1,CSTMANEQFF,TGCAGCACGATGGCCAATGAGCAGTTCTTC
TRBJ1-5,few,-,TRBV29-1,CSVVSSGSDQPQHF,TGCAGCGTTGTATCGAGCGGGTCGGATCAGCCCCAGCATTTT
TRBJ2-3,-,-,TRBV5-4,CASSFTARDTDTQYF,TGTGCCAGCAGCTTTACCGCCCGAGACACAGATACGCAGTATTTT
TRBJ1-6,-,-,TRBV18,CASSSDLQGGYNSPLHF,TGTGCCAGCTCATCCGACCTACAGGGAGGATATAATTCACCCCTCCACTTT
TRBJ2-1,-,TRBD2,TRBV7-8,CASSTGLAGGLLDNEQFF,TGTGCCAGCAGCACCGGACTAGCGGGAGGGCTGTTAGACAATGAGCAGTTCTTC
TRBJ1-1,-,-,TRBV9,CASPNRVNTEAFF,TGTGCCAGCCCGAACAGGGTGAACACTGAAGCTTTCTTT
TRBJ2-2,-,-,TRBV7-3,CASSLGTTNTGELFF,TGTGCCAGCAGCCTCGGGACCACGAACACCGGGGAGCTGTTTTTT
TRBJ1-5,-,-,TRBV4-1,CASSQTRTGNQPQHF,TGCGCCAGCAGCCAAACTCGTACCGGGAATCAGCCCCAGCATTTT
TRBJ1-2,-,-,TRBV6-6,CASSYIGPPGGYTF,TGTGCCAGCAGTTATATAGGACCGCCGGGGGGCTACACCTTC
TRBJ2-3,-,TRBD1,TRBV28,CASSSGTGGPDTQYF,TGTGCCAGCAGTTCTGGGACAGGGGGCCCAGATACGCAGTATTTT
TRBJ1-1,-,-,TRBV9,CASSVGAGRSGAEAFF,TGTGCCAGCAGCGTAGGTGCGGGGCGATCGGGGGCTGAAGCTTTCTTT
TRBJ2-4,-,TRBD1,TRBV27,CASNEAGGNIQYF,TGTGCCAGCAACGAGGCAGGGGGCAACATTCAGTACTTC
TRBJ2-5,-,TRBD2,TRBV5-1,CASSITSGSETQYF,TGCGCCAGCAGCATAACTAGCGGGAGTGAGACCCAGTACTTC
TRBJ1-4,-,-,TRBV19,CASQAQRAGNEKLFF,TGTGCCAGCCAAGCCCAGCGGGCGGGTAATGAAAAACTGTTTTTT